Each of the 5 T cell receptor beta chains below was sequenced from the same sample in a study of T cell repertoires in cytomegalovirus infection. TCRdb called the reads again in MiXCR, with one record for every CDR3 protein. The table shows roughly 730,000 distinct CDR3 sequences, with 30% to 35% occurring only once. Their specific antigens are unknown. Material: cultured PBMCs, obtained from culture after CMV antigen stimulation. These receptor sequences come from a human donor in good health (CMV status not recorded). Some clones in this sample may be carry-over from other donors' samples.

This clonotype appeared many times. The chain couples TRBV7-9 to TRBJ2-5; tentatively, D is TRBD1 (5 bases). Per germline, CDR1 SEHNR and CDR2 FQNEAQ (reference sequence). V was cut by 5 bases and J by 1 base, with 11 bases left in between. The CDR3 totals 14 residues. In DNA form, the CDR3 reads TGTGCCAGCAGCCCCCGGACATCCCAAGAGACCCAGTACTTC. This gives the protein CASSPRTSQETQYF.

The chain has TRBV4-1 and TRBJ2-1; 7 bases line up with TRBD2. With 0 bases clipped from V and 8 bases from J, the junction kept 7 bases outside the gene matches. The CDR3 consists of 15 residues. The germline V gene has CDR1 MGHRA and CDR2 YSYEKL. This CDR3 is CASSQDRGRGYEQFF. The CDR3 region has the DNA TGCGCCAGCAGCCAAGATCGAGGGAGGGGTTATGAGCAGTTCTTC.

The chain has TRBV20-1 and TRBJ1-1, with D possibly matching TRBD1 (6 bases). CDR1 and CDR2 from the germline V gene are DFQATT and SNEGSKA (reference sequence). V lost 3 bases to trimming and J lost 0 bases, with 11 bases between them. The CDR3 totals 14 residues. The CDR3 sequence: CSASLQGLNTEAFF. In nucleotides, the CDR3 is TGCAGTGCTAGTTTACAGGGACTGAACACTGAAGCTTTCTTT.

J is TRBJ1-1 and V is TRBV6-1; D gene unclear. From germline, CDR1 is MNHNS and CDR2 SASEGT. CDR3 size: 13 residues. With 7 bases removed from V and 5 bases from J, the gap between germline ends came to 14 bases. The CDR3 region is CASTLEVVTEAFF. CDR3 sequence (DNA): TGTGCCAGCACCCTGGAGGTGGTTACTGAAGCTTTCTTT.

This clonotype was observed a handful of times. V and J are TRBV7-2 and TRBJ1-6; unclear D gene. The CDR3 runs to 12 residues. CDR1 SGHTA and CDR2 FQGNSA come from the germline V gene. V was shortened by 0 bases and J by 15 bases, with 9 bases between the two germline ends. The CDR3 here is CASSLAREFLHF. In nucleotides, the CDR3 is TGTGCCAGCAGCTTAGCGAGGGAGTTCCTCCACTTT.